These T cell receptor beta chains were read from a single sample in a study of T cells in localized non-small cell lung cancer. Clones were read by immunoSEQ multiplex PCR, and TCRdb kept only the in-frame ones, dropping some. The sample comprises about 72,000 clones, approximately 85% of which are singletons, and less than 15% rests with the top ten. Specimen: peripheral blood, collected before any cancer treatment. All receptors come from a female donor older than 55 with stage I lung adenocarcinoma. Both conserved end residues are part of each CDR3. D genes are given only for firm matches. The size of a clone is reported for some rows only, either as once, few or many, or as a class for expanded clones.

v_gene	len	j_gene	d_gene	abundance	CDR3nt	CDR3aa
TRBV5-6	14	TRBJ2-1	TRBD2	-	TGTGCCAGCAGCTTGCAGCGGGGGCTGGGTGAGCAGTTCTTC	CASSLQRGLGEQFF
TRBV5-5	15	TRBJ1-5	-	-	TGTGCCAGCAGCTTGCCCCCGGGGCCAAATCAGCCCCAGCATTTT	CASSLPPGPNQPQHF
TRBV6-5	15	TRBJ1-2	-	-	TGTGCCAGCAGTTACTCGAATTCCGGGACCTCGGGCTACACCTTC	CASSYSNSGTSGYTF
TRBV27	15	TRBJ2-7	TRBD1	-	TGTGCCAGCAGTTCCCCGGGACAGGACTACTACGAGCAGTACTTC	CASSSPGQDYYEQYF
TRBV9	13	TRBJ1-5	-	-	TGTGCCAGCAGCAGGGACCTCTTTCAGCCCCAGCATTTT	CASSRDLFQPQHF
TRBV7-8	13	TRBJ1-1	-	-	TGTGCCAGCAGCTTAGAGGTAGGCACTGAAGCTTTCTTT	CASSLEVGTEAFF
TRBV13	16	TRBJ2-3	-	few	TGTGCCAGCCTTGACCGTCGTGACGGGAACACAGATACGCAGTATTTT	CASLDRRDGNTDTQYF
TRBV7-9	13	TRBJ1-2	-	-	TGTGCCAGCAGCCCGAGCCAGGGAAAAGGCTACACCTTC	CASSPSQGKGYTF
TRBV29-1	13	TRBJ1-1	-	few	TGCAGCGTTGTCAAGGAGTCACACACTGAAGCTTTCTTT	CSVVKESHTEAFF
TRBV15	15	TRBJ1-1	-	-	TGTGCCACCAGCAGAGCCCGATCGGGGTACACTGAAGCTTTCTTT	CATSRARSGYTEAFF
TRBV25-1	13	TRBJ1-6	-	once	TGTGCCAGCAGGCCACAAAATAATTCACCCCTCCACTTT	CASRPQNNSPLHF
TRBV28	12	TRBJ1-1	-	-	TGTGCCATCAAGGCAGGTTTGGATGAAGCTTTCTTT	CAIKAGLDEAFF
TRBV4-1	13	TRBJ2-3	TRBD2	-	TGCGCCAGCAGCCAAACGGGGGGAGAAACGCAGTATTTT	CASSQTGGETQYF
TRBV15	15	TRBJ2-3	-	-	TGTGCCACCAACCCCCAGGAACTGAACACAGATACGCAGTATTTT	CATNPQELNTDTQYF
TRBV5-1	14	TRBJ2-3	-	-	TGCGCCAGCAGTCGGGACTTAAACACAGATACGCAGTATTTT	CASSRDLNTDTQYF
TRBV6-1	14	TRBJ1-2	-	-	TGTGCCAGCAGACTTAGCAGGGACAACTATGGCTACACCTTC	CASRLSRDNYGYTF
TRBV19	15	TRBJ1-2	-	-	TGTGCCAGTAGACAAATCACCGGGACACTTAACGGCTACACCTTC	CASRQITGTLNGYTF
TRBV7-3	17	TRBJ2-6	TRBD2	few	TGTGCCAGCAGCGCAAGCGGGGGGGCCCTTGGGGCCAACGTCCTGACTTTC	CASSASGGALGANVLTF
TRBV4-1	14	TRBJ2-7	-	-	TGCGCCAGCAGCCCACGGGGAGGTGGCTACGAGCAGTACTTC	CASSPRGGGYEQYF
TRBV7-9	15	TRBJ2-5	TRBD2	-	TGTGCCAGCAGCTCCCCTAGCGGGAACCAAGAGACCCAGTACTTC	CASSSPSGNQETQYF
TRBV15	14	TRBJ2-3	-	-	TGTGCCACCAGCAGAGATATCCTCACAGGTACGCAGTATTTT	CATSRDILTGTQYF
TRBV7-2	15	TRBJ2-1	TRBD2	-	TGTGCCAGCAGCTTTGGACTAGCGGGGATAAATGAGCAGTTCTTC	CASSFGLAGINEQFF
TRBV7-9	14	TRBJ1-3	-	-	TGTGCCAGCAGCTTTGGAGGGCTTGGAAACACCATATATTTT	CASSFGGLGNTIYF
TRBV28	13	TRBJ2-7	-	-	TGTGCCAGCAGAAGACAGCGTCGGAACGAGCAGTACTTC	CASRRQRRNEQYF
TRBV10-2	20	TRBJ1-6	-	-	TGCGCCAGCAGTGAGTCGGGACACAGAGGCCAAAGCTCCTATAATTCACCCCTCCACTTT	CASSESGHRGQSSYNSPLHF
TRBV11-2	14	TRBJ1-6	-	few	TGTGCCAGCAGTTACTACTCCTATAATTCACCCCTCCACTTT	CASSYYSYNSPLHF
TRBV2	14	TRBJ1-2	TRBD1	-	TGTGCCAGCAGAGAGGACAGGGCTAACTATGGCTACACCTTC	CASREDRANYGYTF
TRBV7-7	15	TRBJ2-2	-	-	TGTGCTAGCAGCTGGGGACCGAGCGGCACCGGGGAGCTGTTTTTT	CASSWGPSGTGELFF
TRBV11-2	14	TRBJ2-7	TRBD1	-	TGTGCCAGCAGCATCAAAGACAGGGGCTACGAGCAGTACTTC	CASSIKDRGYEQYF